The 15 T cell receptor beta chains given below trace back to one sample, sequenced in a study of post-analysis software for immune sequencing data. Sequencing libraries made from TCR beta cDNA carried unique molecular identifiers. TCRdb independently ran MiXCR on the PCR reads; one entry per CDR3 protein. The sample carries approximately 730,000 distinct CDR3 sequences, just over 45% recorded once. These receptors have no known antigen. Points from the study as a whole: Higher frequency in patients than in controls was seen for roughly five TRBV segments, with TRBV5-6, TRBV5-1 and TRBV20-1 among them.

The sample consisted of blood. The receptors shown here come from a girl under 18 with multiple sclerosis.

The V and J genes are TRBV27 and TRBJ2-1; D is unclear. The CDR3 loop spans 11 amino acids. With 11 bases removed from V and 2 bases from J, the gap between germline ends came to 7 bases. Germline values: CDR1 MNHEY, CDR2 SMNVEV (reference sequence). The CDR3 DNA is TGTGCCTGTGGAGCCTACAATGAGCAGTTCTTC. It encodes CACGAYNEQFF.

The chain recombines TRBV7-9 with TRBJ1-2, with 7 bases matching TRBD1. Germline trimming cut 5 bases from V and 6 bases from J; bases unmatched to any gene: 6. Germline V gene lookup returns CDR1 SEHNR and CDR2 FQNEAQ (reference sequence). This CDR3 is built from 13 residues. The CDR3 sequence is CASSAGQLHGYTF. CDR3 sequence (DNA): TGTGCCAGCAGCGCGGGACAGTTACATGGCTACACCTTC.

The rearrangement uses TRBV29-1 and TRBJ1-1, with D tentatively TRBD1 (5 bases). CDR1 and CDR2 from the germline V gene are SQVTM and ANQGSEA. There are 17 residues in the CDR3. Trimming stripped 7 bases from V and 3 bases from J, with 27 bases between. The CDR3 DNA is TGCAGCGCGGACCCGACGGGGCAGGGCTTCAAGGACACTGAAGCTTTCTTT. Protein sequence: CSADPTGQGFKDTEAFF.

The genes are TRBV5-1 and TRBJ2-5, with D perhaps matching TRBD1 (5 bases). The CDR3 totals 17 residues. Germline V gene data show CDR1 as SGHRS and CDR2 as YFSETQ. Trimming pared 0 bases from V and 5 bases from J, leaving 20 bases between. CDR3 nucleotides: TGCGCCAGCAGCTTGGGCCTAGAGGCAGGGCCTTACGAGACCCAGTACTTC. Residues: CASSLGLEAGPYETQYF. Full variable domain (missing parts from reference TRBV5-1 and TRBJ2-5): KAGVTQTPRYLIKTRGQQVTLSCSPISGHRSVSWYQQTPGQGLQFLFEYFSETQRNKGNFPGRFSGRQFSNSRSEMNVSTLELGDSALYLCASSLGLEAGPYETQYFGPGTRLLVL.

This chain uses TRBV7-2 with TRBJ2-7; 7 bases align to TRBD1. Germline V gene sequence: CDR1 SGHTA, CDR2 FQGNSA. This CDR3 is built from 15 residues. V shed 1 base and J 4 bases; nucleotides not matched to a gene: 7. CDR3 sequence reads: CASSLEVGTEYEQYF. The DNA of the CDR3 is TGTGCCAGCAGCTTAGAGGTTGGGACAGAGTACGAGCAGTACTTC. Full variable domain (rest looked up from reference TRBV7-2 and TRBJ2-7): GAGVSQSPSNKVTEKGKDVELRCDPISGHTALYWYRQSLGQGLEFLIYFQGNSAPDKSGLPSDRFSAERTGGSVSTLTIQRTQQEDSAVYLCASSLEVGTEYEQYFGPGTRLTVT.

This clonotype was seen a handful of times. The chain links TRBV28 to TRBJ2-3, with a tentative D call TRBD2 (6 bases). Germline values: CDR1 MDHEN, CDR2 SYDVKM. The V gene lost 7 bases and the J gene lost 2 bases, with 19 bases spanning the gap. The CDR3 length is 16 residues. CDR3 sequence reads: CASTVRGAGITDTQYF. The CDR3, as DNA: TGTGCCAGCACCGTTAGGGGCGCGGGAATCACAGATACGCAGTATTTT.

This clonotype was seen only a few times. This chain uses TRBV14 with TRBJ2-7, with no clear D. Trimming stripped 1 base from V and 6 bases from J, with 4 bases between. This CDR3 has 11 amino acids. The germline V gene has CDR1 SGHDN and CDR2 FVKESK. In DNA form, the CDR3 reads TGTGCCAGCAGCCAAGGCCTCGAGCAGTACTTC. It yields the protein CASSQGLEQYF.

The chain uses TRBV20-1 and TRBJ2-1; possible D gene TRBD2, 6 bases. Germline lookup yields CDR1 DFQATT and CDR2 SNEGSKA (reference sequence). V lost 1 base to trimming and J lost 6 bases, with 10 bases between them. CDR3 size: 13 residues. For the CDR3, the DNA is TGCAGTGCTAGAGCCCCTAGCGCCAATGAGCAGTTCTTC. Its translation: CSARAPSANEQFF.

This clonotype appeared a few times. The chain joins TRBV7-9 to TRBJ2-1; 9 bases are a match to TRBD1. Looked up from germline, CDR1 is SEHNR and CDR2 is FQNEAQ (reference sequence). With 7 bases clipped from V and 5 bases from J, the junction kept 9 bases outside the gene matches. The CDR3 totals 15 residues. The CDR3: CASTLGTGRNNEQFF. DNA of the CDR3: TGTGCCAGCACCCTCGGGACAGGGAGGAACAATGAGCAGTTCTTC.

This clonotype was counted only a few times. The gene calls are TRBV20-1 and TRBJ2-1, with 7 bases aligning to TRBD2. This CDR3 has 14 residues. CDR1 and CDR2 from the germline V gene are DFQATT and SNEGSKA (reference sequence). V lost 3 bases to trimming and J lost 5 bases; unmatched junction nucleotides: 7. CDR3 protein: CSARALAFDNEQFF. CDR3 bases: TGCAGTGCTAGGGCACTAGCGTTCGACAATGAGCAGTTCTTC.

A few counts support this clonotype. The rearrangement links TRBV5-6 to TRBJ2-3; no reliable D call. Between the trimmed V and J ends, which lost 0 bases and 0 bases, there was a span of 8 bases. In germline, CDR1 is SGHDT, CDR2 YYEEEE. The CDR3 runs to 15 residues. Here the CDR3 reads CASSLVGTSTDTQYF. In DNA form, the CDR3 reads TGTGCCAGCAGCTTGGTCGGAACTAGCACAGATACGCAGTATTTT.

This clonotype was found a few times. A junction end diverges from the germline sequence, so it may reflect a read error. The chain couples TRBV29-1 to TRBJ2-7, with D possibly TRBD1 on 6 matching bases. TRBJ2-5 matches the DNA end more closely, so the J call is doubtful. The V gene's germline CDR1 is SQVTM and CDR2 ANQGSEA. This CDR3 is built from 10 residues. Written as DNA, the CDR3 is TGCAGCGTAGAAGGGGGGACCCAGTACTTC. Translated: CSVEGGTQYF.

This clonotype was observed a few times. In DNA form, the CDR3 reads TGTGCCACCACAGGCCTAGAGTCCCTCCCATACGAGCAGTACTTC. Amino acid sequence: CATTGLESLPYEQYF. V usage is TRBV10-3 and J usage is TRBJ2-7; perhaps TRBD1 as D (5 bases). There are 15 residues in the CDR3. Trimming removed 10 bases at V and 4 bases at J, with 23 bases between. Germline CDR1 is ENHRY and CDR2 is SYGVKD.

This clonotype occurred once. No DNA is shown, since the ends of the CDR3 on it are uncertain; the CDR3 is the one TCRdb lists. The gene calls are TRBV20-1 and TRBJ2-1. The CDR3 adds up to 16 amino acids, both ends counted. The germline gives CDR1 DFQATT, CDR2 SNEGSKA (reference sequence). CDR3 residues: CSAQYFGQGSYNEQFF.

The V and J genes are TRBV20-1 and TRBJ1-2; 7 positions agree with TRBD1. The ends lost 3 bases at V and 6 bases at J; junction bases unmatched: 13. The CDR3 consists of 15 residues. Looked up from germline, CDR1 is DFQATT and CDR2 is SNEGSKA (reference sequence). The CDR3 loop is CSARFPRQGENGYTF. CDR3 coding DNA: TGCAGTGCTAGGTTTCCCAGACAGGGTGAGAATGGCTACACCTTC.